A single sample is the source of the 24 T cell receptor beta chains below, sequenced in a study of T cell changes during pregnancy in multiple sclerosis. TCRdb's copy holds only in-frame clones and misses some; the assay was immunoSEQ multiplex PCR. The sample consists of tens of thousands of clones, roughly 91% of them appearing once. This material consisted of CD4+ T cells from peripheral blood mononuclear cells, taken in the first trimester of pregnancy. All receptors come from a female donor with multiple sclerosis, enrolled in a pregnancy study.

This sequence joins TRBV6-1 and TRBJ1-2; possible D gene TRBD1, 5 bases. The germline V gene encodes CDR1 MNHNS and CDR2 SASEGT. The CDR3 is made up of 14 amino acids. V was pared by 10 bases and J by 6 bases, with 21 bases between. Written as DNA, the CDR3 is TGTGCCACCAACCTCGACAGCTTCAGGAATGGCTACACCTTC. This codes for CATNLDSFRNGYTF.

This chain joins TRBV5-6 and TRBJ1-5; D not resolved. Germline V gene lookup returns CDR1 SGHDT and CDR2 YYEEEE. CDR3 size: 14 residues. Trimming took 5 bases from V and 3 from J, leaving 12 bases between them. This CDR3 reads CASSSGNFNQPQHF. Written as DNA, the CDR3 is TGTGCCAGCAGTTCGGGAAACTTCAATCAGCCCCAGCATTTT.

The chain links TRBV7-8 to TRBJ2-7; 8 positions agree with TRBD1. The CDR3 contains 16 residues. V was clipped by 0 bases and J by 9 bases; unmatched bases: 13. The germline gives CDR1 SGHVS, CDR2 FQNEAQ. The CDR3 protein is CASSLADGTGASLQYF. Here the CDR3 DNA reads TGTGCCAGCAGCTTAGCGGATGGGACAGGAGCTAGTTTGCAGTACTTC.

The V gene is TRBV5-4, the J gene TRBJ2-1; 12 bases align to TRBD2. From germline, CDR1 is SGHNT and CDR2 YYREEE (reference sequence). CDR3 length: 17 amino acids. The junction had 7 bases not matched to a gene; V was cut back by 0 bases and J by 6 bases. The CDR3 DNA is TGTGCCAGCAGCTTGGACCCCGGACTAGCGGGGTCCAATGAGCAGTTCTTC. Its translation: CASSLDPGLAGSNEQFF.

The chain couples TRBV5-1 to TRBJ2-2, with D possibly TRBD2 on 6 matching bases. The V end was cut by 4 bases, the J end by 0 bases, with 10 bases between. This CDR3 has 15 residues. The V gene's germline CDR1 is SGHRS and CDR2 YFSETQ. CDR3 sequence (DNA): TGCGCCAGCAGCGGAACGGGGGCGAACACCGGGGAGCTGTTTTTT. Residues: CASSGTGANTGELFF.

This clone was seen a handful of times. CDR3 sequence: CASGRSYNSPLHF. The DNA of the CDR3 is TGCGCCAGCGGGCGCTCCTATAATTCACCCCTCCACTTT. The chain has TRBV5-1 and TRBJ1-6; D ambiguous. Germline-derived CDR1 and CDR2 are SGHRS and YFSETQ. V was pared by 7 bases and J by 0 bases, with 5 bases between. CDR3 length equals 13 residues. Complete variable domain (other parts from reference TRBV5-1 and TRBJ1-6): KAGVTQTPRYLIKTRGQQVTLSCSPISGHRSVSWYQQTPGQGLQFLFEYFSETQRNKGNFPGRFSGRQFSNSRSEMNVSTLELGDSALYLCASGRSYNSPLHFGNGTRLTVT.

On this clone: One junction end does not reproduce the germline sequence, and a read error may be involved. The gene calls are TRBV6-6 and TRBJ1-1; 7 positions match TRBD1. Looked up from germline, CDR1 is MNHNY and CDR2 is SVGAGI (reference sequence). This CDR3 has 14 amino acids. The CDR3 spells CASSFRRQGPLGEF. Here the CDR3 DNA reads TGTGCCAGCAGCTTCCGGCGACAGGGCCCACTAGGGGAATTT.

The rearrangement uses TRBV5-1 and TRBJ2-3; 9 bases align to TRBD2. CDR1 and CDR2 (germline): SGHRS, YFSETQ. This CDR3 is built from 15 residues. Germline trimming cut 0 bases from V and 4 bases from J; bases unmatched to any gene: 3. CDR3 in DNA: TGCGCCAGCAGCTTGGTAGCGGGAGCGGCAGATACGCAGTATTTT. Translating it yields CASSLVAGAADTQYF.

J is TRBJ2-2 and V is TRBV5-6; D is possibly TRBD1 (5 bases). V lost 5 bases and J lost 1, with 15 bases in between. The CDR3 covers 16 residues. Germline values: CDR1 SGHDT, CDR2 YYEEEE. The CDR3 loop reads CASSYLRVGNTGELFF. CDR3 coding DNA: TGTGCCAGCAGTTACCTCAGGGTTGGGAACACCGGGGAGCTGTTTTTT.

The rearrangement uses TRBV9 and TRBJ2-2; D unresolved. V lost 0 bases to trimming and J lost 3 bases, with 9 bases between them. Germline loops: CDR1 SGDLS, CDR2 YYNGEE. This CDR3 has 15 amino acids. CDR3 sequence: CASSVAMADTGELFF. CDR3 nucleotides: TGTGCCAGCAGCGTAGCAATGGCAGACACCGGGGAGCTGTTTTTT.

The CDR3 protein is CSGGGLGTSGREETQYF. CDR3 bases: TGCAGCGGGGGGGGCTTAGGGACTAGCGGGAGGGAAGAGACCCAGTACTTC. The genes are TRBV29-1 and TRBJ2-5; 16 bases map to TRBD2. V gave up 7 bases and J gave up 3 bases; unmatched junction bases: 11. Germline V gene sequence: CDR1 SQVTM, CDR2 ANQGSEA. The CDR3 contains 17 residues.

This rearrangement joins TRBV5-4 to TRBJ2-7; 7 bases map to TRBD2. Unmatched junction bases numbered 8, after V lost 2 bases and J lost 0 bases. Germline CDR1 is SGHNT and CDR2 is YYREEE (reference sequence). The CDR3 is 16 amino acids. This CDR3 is CASSLGFSGGSYEQYF. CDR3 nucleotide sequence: TGTGCCAGCAGCTTAGGGTTTTCGGGAGGCTCCTACGAGCAGTACTTC.

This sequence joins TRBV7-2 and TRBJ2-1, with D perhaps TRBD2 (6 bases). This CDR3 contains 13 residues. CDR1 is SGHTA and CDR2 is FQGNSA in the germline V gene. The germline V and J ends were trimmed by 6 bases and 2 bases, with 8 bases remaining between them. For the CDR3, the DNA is TGTGCCAGCAGGCTAGCGACCTACAATGAGCAGTTCTTC. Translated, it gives CASRLATYNEQFF.

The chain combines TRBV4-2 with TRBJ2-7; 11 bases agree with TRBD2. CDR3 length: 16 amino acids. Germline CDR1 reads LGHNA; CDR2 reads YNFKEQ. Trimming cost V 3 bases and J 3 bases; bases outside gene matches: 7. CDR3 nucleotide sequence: TGTGCCAGCAGCCATCTACTAGCGGGAGACAGCTACGAGCAGTACTTC. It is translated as CASSHLLAGDSYEQYF.

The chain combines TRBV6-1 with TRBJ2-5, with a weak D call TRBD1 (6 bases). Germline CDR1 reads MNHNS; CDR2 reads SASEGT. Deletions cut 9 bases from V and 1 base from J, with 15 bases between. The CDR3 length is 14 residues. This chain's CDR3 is CASSRGGVQETQYF. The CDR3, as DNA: TGTGCCAGTTCCCGAGGGGGAGTCCAAGAGACCCAGTACTTC.

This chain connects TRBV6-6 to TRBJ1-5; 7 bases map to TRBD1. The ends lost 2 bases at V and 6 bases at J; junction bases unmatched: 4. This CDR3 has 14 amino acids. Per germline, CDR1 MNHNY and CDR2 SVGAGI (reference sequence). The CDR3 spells CASSYRGGGQPQHF. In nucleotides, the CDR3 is TGTGCCAGCAGTTACCGAGGGGGCGGTCAGCCCCAGCATTTT.

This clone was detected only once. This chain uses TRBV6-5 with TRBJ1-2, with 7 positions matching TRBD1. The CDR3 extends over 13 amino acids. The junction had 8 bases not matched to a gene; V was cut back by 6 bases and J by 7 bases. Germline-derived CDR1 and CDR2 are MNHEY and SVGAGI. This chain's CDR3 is CASSDRVAAGYTF. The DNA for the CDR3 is TGTGCCAGCAGCGACAGGGTGGCTGCTGGCTACACCTTC.

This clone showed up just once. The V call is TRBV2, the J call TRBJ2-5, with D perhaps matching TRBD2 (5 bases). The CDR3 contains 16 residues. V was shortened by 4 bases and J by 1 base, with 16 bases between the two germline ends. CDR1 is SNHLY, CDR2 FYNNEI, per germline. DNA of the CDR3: TGTGCCAGCAGTGTGAGGAATAGCGCGGGCCAAGAGACCCAGTACTTC. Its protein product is CASSVRNSAGQETQYF.

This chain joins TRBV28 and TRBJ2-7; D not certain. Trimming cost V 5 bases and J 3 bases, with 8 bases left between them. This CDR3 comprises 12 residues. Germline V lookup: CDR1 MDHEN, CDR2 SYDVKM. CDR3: CASSVNSYEQYF. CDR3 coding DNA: TGTGCCAGCAGTGTCAACAGCTACGAGCAGTACTTC.

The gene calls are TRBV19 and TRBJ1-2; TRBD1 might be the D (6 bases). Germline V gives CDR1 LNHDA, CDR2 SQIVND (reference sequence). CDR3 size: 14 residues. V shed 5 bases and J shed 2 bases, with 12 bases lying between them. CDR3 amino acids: CASSSTGMNYGYTF. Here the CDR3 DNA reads TGTGCCAGTAGTTCGACAGGTATGAACTATGGCTACACCTTC.

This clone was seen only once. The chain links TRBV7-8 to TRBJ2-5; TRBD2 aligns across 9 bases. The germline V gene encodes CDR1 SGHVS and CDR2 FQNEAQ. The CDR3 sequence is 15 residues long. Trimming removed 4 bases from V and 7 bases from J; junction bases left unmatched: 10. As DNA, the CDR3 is TGTGCCAGCAGCTCGACTAGCGGAGAATACCGGACCCAGTACTTC. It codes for CASSSTSGEYRTQYF.

CDR3 nucleotides: TGTGCCAGCAGCCATTTGGACAGGGGGCTGTCTGAAGCTTTCTTT. It encodes CASSHLDRGLSEAFF. The gene calls are TRBV5-6 and TRBJ1-1, with TRBD1 matching over 11 bases. Germline V gene sequence: CDR1 SGHDT, CDR2 YYEEEE. V gave up 4 bases and J gave up 6 bases; unmatched junction bases: 8. There are 15 residues in the CDR3.

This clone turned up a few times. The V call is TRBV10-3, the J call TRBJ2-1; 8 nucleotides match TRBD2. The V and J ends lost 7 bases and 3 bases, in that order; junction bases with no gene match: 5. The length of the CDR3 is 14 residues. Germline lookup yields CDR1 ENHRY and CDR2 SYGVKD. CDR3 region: CAITAGGFYNEQFF. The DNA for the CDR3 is TGTGCCATCACCGCGGGGGGTTTCTACAATGAGCAGTTCTTC.

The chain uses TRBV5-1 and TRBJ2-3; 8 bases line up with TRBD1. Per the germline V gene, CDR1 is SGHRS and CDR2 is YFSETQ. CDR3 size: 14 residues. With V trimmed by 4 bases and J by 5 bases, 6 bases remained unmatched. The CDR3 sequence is CASSRTGQQDTQYF. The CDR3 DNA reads TGCGCCAGCAGCCGGACAGGGCAACAAGATACGCAGTATTTT.